This T cell receptor (beta chain) was obtained from a study of OX40 agonist ivuxolimab in advanced cancers. Study summary: Hepatocellular carcinoma, melanoma, renal cell or head and neck cancer occurred in dose-escalation patients. At just under 85% male, the cohort had a mean age of around 56 years, ranging from about 23 to 79. Whole-study findings and limits: Normalized T-cell clonal expansion was also low in a subset of nonresponders. There were, on average, more expanded clones in CD8+ T cells than in CD4+.

As concerns this clone: Its antigen remains unidentified.

This table comes from immunoSEQ multiplex PCR, and its TCRdb copy is limited to in-frame clones, with some not included. Here the sample spans about 77,000 clones, roughly 91% being singletons. CDR1 MNHNS and CDR2 SASEGT come from the germline V gene. CDR3 length: 13 amino acids. Trimming cost V 4 bases and J 7 bases, with 10 bases left between them. This specimen consisted of CD4+ or CD8+ T cells sorted from blood, obtained in a trial of the OX40 agonist ivuxolimab. The clonotype was recovered from an adult with an advanced solid tumor such as melanoma, head and neck, liver or kidney cancer. The rearrangement uses TRBV6-1 and TRBJ2-2, with D possibly TRBD1 on 5 matching bases. CDR3: CASSALRGGELFF. The DNA of the CDR3 is TGTGCCAGCAGTGCCCTAAGGGGCGGGGAGCTGTTTTTT.